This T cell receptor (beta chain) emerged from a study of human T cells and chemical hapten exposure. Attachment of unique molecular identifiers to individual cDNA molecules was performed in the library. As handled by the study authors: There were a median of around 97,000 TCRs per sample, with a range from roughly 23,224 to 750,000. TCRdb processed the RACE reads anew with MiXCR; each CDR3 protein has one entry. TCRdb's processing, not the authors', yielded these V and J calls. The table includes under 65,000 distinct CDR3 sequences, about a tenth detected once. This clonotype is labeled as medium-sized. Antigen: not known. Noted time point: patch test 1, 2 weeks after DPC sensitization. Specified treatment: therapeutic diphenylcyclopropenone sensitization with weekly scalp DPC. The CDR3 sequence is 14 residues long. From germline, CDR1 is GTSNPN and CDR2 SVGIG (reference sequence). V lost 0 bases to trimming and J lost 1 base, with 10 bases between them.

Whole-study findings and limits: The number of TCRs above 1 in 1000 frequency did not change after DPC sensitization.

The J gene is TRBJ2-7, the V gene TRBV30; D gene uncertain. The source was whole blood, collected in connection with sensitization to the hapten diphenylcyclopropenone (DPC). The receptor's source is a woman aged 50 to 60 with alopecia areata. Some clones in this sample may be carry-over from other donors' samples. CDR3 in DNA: TGTGCCTGGAGTGTACCCGGACCTTCCTACGAGCAGTACTTC. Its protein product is CAWSVPGPSYEQYF.